A single count supports the clone carrying this T cell receptor beta chain. The germline V and J ends were trimmed by 0 bases and 0 bases, with 18 bases remaining between them. The CDR3 consists of 18 residues. Looked up from germline, CDR1 is SGDLS and CDR2 is YYNGEE. This sample is drawn from a study of T cell responses to AZD1222 COVID-19 vaccine. Sequencing used immunoSEQ multiplex PCR; TCRdb keeps in-frame clones, though not all of them. In the table there are fewer than 200,000 clones, almost 90% of which are singletons. The clonotype originates from an adult in good health. The source was peripheral blood, collected on day 0 of AZD1222 vaccination. V is TRBV9 and J is TRBJ1-1; perhaps TRBD1 as D (5 bases). CDR3 residues: CASSVATGEAELNTEAFF. The CDR3 bases are TGTGCCAGCAGCGTAGCTACGGGGGAGGCGGAGTTGAACACTGAAGCTTTCTTT.